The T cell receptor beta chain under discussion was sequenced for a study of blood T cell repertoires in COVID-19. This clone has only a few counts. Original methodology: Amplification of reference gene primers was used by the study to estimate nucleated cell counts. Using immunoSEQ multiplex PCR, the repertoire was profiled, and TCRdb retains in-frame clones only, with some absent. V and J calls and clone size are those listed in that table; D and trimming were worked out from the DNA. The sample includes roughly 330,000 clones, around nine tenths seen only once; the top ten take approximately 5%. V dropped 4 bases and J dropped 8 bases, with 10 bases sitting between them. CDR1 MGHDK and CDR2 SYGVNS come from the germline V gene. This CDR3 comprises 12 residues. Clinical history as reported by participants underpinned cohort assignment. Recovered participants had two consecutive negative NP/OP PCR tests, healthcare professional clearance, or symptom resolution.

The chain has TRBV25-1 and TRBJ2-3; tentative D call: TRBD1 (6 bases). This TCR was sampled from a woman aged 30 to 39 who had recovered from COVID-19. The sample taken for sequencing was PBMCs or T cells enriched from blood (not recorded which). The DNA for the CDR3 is TGTGCCAGCAGTGCGACAGGTGGTACGCAGTATTTT. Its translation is CASSATGGTQYF.